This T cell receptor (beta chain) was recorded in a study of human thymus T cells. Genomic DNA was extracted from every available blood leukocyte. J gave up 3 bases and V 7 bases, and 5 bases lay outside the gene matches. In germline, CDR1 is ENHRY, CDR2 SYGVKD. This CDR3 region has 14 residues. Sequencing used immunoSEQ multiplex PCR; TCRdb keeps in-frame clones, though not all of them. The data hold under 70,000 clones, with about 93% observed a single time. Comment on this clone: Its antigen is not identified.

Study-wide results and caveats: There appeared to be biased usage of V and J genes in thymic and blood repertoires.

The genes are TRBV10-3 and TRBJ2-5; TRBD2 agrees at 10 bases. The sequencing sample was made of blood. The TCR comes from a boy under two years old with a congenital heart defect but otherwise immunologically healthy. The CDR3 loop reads CAINSGTSEETQYF. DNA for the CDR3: TGTGCCATCAATTCCGGGACTAGCGAAGAGACCCAGTACTTC.